The next 30 T cell receptor beta chains were all read from a single sample in a study of shared clonotypes between healthy human individuals. Libraries were prepared by immunoSEQ multiplex PCR; TCRdb keeps only in-frame clonotypes and omits some of them. The sample contains hundreds of thousands of clones, roughly 96% of which appear only once. In the naive CD8 group, cells lacked CD45RO and were positively selected for CCR7, so terminally differentiated effector memory CD45RA+ cells were left out. Sequenced: naive CD8+ T cells sorted from blood. The source is a woman aged 30 to 39 in good health.

V is TRBV6-5 and J is TRBJ2-3; 7 nucleotides agree with TRBD1. CDR3 length equals 13 residues. Per germline, CDR1 MNHEY and CDR2 SVGAGI. The V gene end was trimmed by 7 bases and the J gene end by 3 bases; junction bases not matched to a gene: 4. CDR3 nucleotides: TGTGCCAGCACCAGGGGGTTGACAGATACGCAGTATTTT. As protein: CASTRGLTDTQYF.

This clone was seen just once. This chain connects TRBV28 to TRBJ2-7, with D perhaps matching TRBD2 (6 bases). Trimming stripped 0 bases from V and 3 bases from J, with 9 bases between. Looked up from germline, CDR1 is MDHEN and CDR2 is SYDVKM. The CDR3 has 14 amino acids. The CDR3 spells CASSLWGGNYEQYF. The CDR3 nucleotides are TGTGCCAGCAGTTTATGGGGAGGAAACTACGAGCAGTACTTC.

V usage is TRBV28 and J usage is TRBJ1-5; D is unresolved. The CDR3 contains 9 residues. Trimming left V 9 bases short and J 10 bases short, with 7 bases between. Per the germline V gene, CDR1 is MDHEN and CDR2 is SYDVKM. Written as DNA, the CDR3 is TGTGCCAGGTGGGTACCCCAGCATTTT. Protein: CARWVPQHF.

The J gene is TRBJ2-7, the V gene TRBV5-4, with 7 bases that match TRBD2. The length of the CDR3 is 13 residues. The germline V gene has CDR1 SGHNT and CDR2 YYREEE (reference sequence). V lost 4 bases to trimming and J lost 7 bases; unmatched junction nucleotides: 8. The CDR3 nucleotides are TGTGCCAGCAGCGGGGGGGGAGCGAGGGAGCAGTACTTC. This sequence encodes CASSGGGAREQYF.

The chain carries TRBV10-3 and TRBJ2-1, with 9 bases lining up with TRBD2. V lost 3 bases and J lost 5; bases outside the gene matches: 8. CDR1 and CDR2 (germline): ENHRY, SYGVKD. The CDR3 has 16 residues. Written as DNA, the CDR3 is TGTGCCATCAGTGACCCCCCTAGCGGGAATCACAATGAGCAGTTCTTC. This translates into CAISDPPSGNHNEQFF.

The chain is built from TRBV4-1 and TRBJ1-5, with D unresolved. In germline, CDR1 is MGHRA, CDR2 YSYEKL. V was shortened by 0 bases and J by 4 bases, with 10 bases between the two germline ends. The CDR3 is 15 amino acids. In DNA, the CDR3 is TGCGCCAGCAGCCAAGATACTGGAGCAAATCAGCCCCAGCATTTT. It yields the protein CASSQDTGANQPQHF.

This CDR3 reads CASSLLPDISGANVLTF. The CDR3 nucleotides are TGTGCCAGCAGTTTACTTCCCGACATCTCTGGGGCCAACGTCCTGACTTTC. J is TRBJ2-6 and V is TRBV27; no firm D call. V dropped 2 bases and J dropped 0 bases, with 11 bases sitting between them. This CDR3 is 17 amino acids long. Germline V gene sequence: CDR1 MNHEY, CDR2 SMNVEV (reference sequence).

The chain employs TRBV10-2 and TRBJ2-7; D not certain. Trimming shortened V by 0 bases and J by 0 bases, and 6 bases separated the two germline ends. This CDR3 spans 14 amino acids. The germline V gene has CDR1 WSHSY and CDR2 SAAADI. As DNA, the CDR3 is TGCGCCAGCAGTGAGTCAGGATACTCCTACGAGCAGTACTTC. Its translation: CASSESGYSYEQYF.

This chain links TRBV6-5 with TRBJ1-1; no clear D. The germline CDR1 and CDR2 sequences are MNHEY and SVGAGI. The germline V and J ends were trimmed by 5 bases and 4 bases, with 11 bases remaining between them. This CDR3 has 13 residues. CDR3 sequence (DNA): TGTGCCAGCAGTCCGGAGGGTAGCACTGAAGCTTTCTTT. This gives the protein CASSPEGSTEAFF.

The V and J genes are TRBV5-1 and TRBJ1-5, with D maybe TRBD1 (5 bases). The CDR3 loop spans 14 amino acids. CDR1 SGHRS and CDR2 YFSETQ come from the germline V gene. V was pared by 2 bases and J by 0 bases, with 6 bases between. CDR3: CASSFGGSNQPQHF. CDR3 in DNA: TGCGCCAGCAGCTTCGGGGGTAGCAATCAGCCCCAGCATTTT.

The CDR3 sequence is CASSHSWGPHEKLFF. CDR3 bases: TGTGCCAGCAGCCATTCGTGGGGACCTCATGAAAAACTGTTTTTT. The chain joins TRBV5-4 to TRBJ1-4; D might be TRBD1 (5 bases). CDR3 length: 15 residues. V was pared by 4 bases and J by 6 bases, with 16 bases between. Germline V gene sequence: CDR1 SGHNT, CDR2 YYREEE (reference sequence).

This rearrangement joins TRBV4-1 to TRBJ2-1, with 9 bases that match TRBD1. The V gene's germline CDR1 is MGHRA and CDR2 YSYEKL. J lost 6 bases, V lost 4 bases, and 7 bases had no gene match. CDR3 length: 15 amino acids. CDR3 loop: CASSRGQGRANEQFF. The CDR3 region has the DNA TGCGCCAGCAGCCGGGGACAGGGCAGAGCCAATGAGCAGTTCTTC.

The gene calls are TRBV7-6 and TRBJ2-1; D is undetermined. Germline lookup yields CDR1 SGHVS and CDR2 FNYEAQ. V lost 2 bases and J lost 6, with 11 bases in between. This CDR3 has 14 residues. CDR3 DNA: TGTGCCAGCAGCTTATCTGCCTACCCCAATGAGCAGTTCTTC. Protein: CASSLSAYPNEQFF.

Comments on this clone: The sample holds other DNA sequences that translate to the same CDR3. The chain employs TRBV4-1 and TRBJ2-7, with 8 bases lining up with TRBD1. V shed 1 base and J 0 bases; nucleotides not matched to a gene: 2. Germline V gene lookup returns CDR1 MGHRA and CDR2 YSYEKL. This CDR3 is 15 amino acids long. CDR3 DNA: TGCGCCAGCAGCCAAGGACAGGGGTCCTCCTACGAGCAGTACTTC. Residues: CASSQGQGSSYEQYF.

This chain uses TRBV27 with TRBJ2-3; the D gene is possibly TRBD1 (5 bases). The CDR3 is 14 amino acids. V lost 5 bases and J 2 bases, leaving 11 bases between the germline ends. CDR1 is MNHEY and CDR2 is SMNVEV in the germline V gene (reference sequence). Here the CDR3 DNA reads TGTGCCAGCAGTCAGGGAACCCACACAGATACGCAGTATTTT. Translation gives CASSQGTHTDTQYF.

In its sample, this clone was seen once. V and J are TRBV5-5 and TRBJ2-7; D might be TRBD2 (6 bases). The V end lost 2 bases, the J end lost 3 bases, and 12 bases lay between the germline ends. The CDR3 length is 14 residues. Germline loops: CDR1 SGHKS, CDR2 YYEKEE (reference sequence). CDR3 sequence: CASSFSSGLYEQYF. The CDR3 nucleotides are TGTGCCAGCAGCTTTAGTAGCGGCCTCTACGAGCAGTACTTC.

J is TRBJ1-1 and V is TRBV15; TRBD1 might be the D (6 bases). From germline, CDR1 is LNHNV and CDR2 YYDKDF (reference sequence). The CDR3 contains 16 residues. V shed 4 bases and J shed 4 bases, with 19 bases lying between them. CDR3 coding DNA: TGTGCCACCAGCAATGGTCTGACAGGAAGGGGCACTGAAGCTTTCTTT. This gives the protein CATSNGLTGRGTEAFF.

This clone has just one count. The chain is built from TRBV5-6 and TRBJ2-3; 10 bases align to TRBD2. The ends lost 3 bases at V and 6 bases at J; junction bases unmatched: 4. CDR1 and CDR2 from the germline V gene are SGHDT and YYEEEE. The CDR3 is 14 amino acids. The CDR3 nucleotides read TGTGCCAGCAGCTGGGGGACTAGCGCTGATACGCAGTATTTT. As protein: CASSWGTSADTQYF.

The rearrangement uses TRBV13 and TRBJ2-3; 8 nucleotides line up with TRBD2. Per germline, CDR1 PRHDT and CDR2 FYEKMQ (reference sequence). The CDR3 has 14 amino acids. The trim removed 5 bases at V and 1 base at J, leaving 2 bases unmatched. The CDR3 reads CASSGREGTDTQYF. The CDR3 nucleotides read TGTGCCAGCAGCGGGCGGGAGGGCACAGATACGCAGTATTTT.

This clone was seen once. The chain links TRBV28 to TRBJ2-7; D is undetermined. In germline, CDR1 is MDHEN, CDR2 SYDVKM. The V end lost 5 bases, the J end lost 2 bases, and 16 bases lay between the germline ends. The CDR3 runs 15 residues. The CDR3 loop is CASSPAGRGPYEQYF. The CDR3 nucleotides are TGTGCCAGCAGTCCCGCCGGGCGAGGACCCTACGAGCAGTACTTC.

The chain joins TRBV30 to TRBJ1-2; 7 bases align to TRBD1. The V gene's germline CDR1 is GTSNPN and CDR2 SVGIG (reference sequence). The CDR3 contains 13 residues. Trimming took 4 bases from V and 6 from J; bases not matched to a gene: 8. CDR3 amino acids: CAWTVGGGDGYTF. CDR3 DNA sequence: TGTGCCTGGACCGTGGGAGGGGGCGATGGCTACACCTTC.

The chain combines TRBV4-1 with TRBJ1-5; D unresolved. The CDR3 contains 15 residues. V was shortened by 0 bases and J by 3 bases, with 9 bases between the two germline ends. The V gene's germline CDR1 is MGHRA and CDR2 YSYEKL. CDR3 residues: CASSQERVDNQPQHF. CDR3 in DNA: TGCGCCAGCAGCCAAGAAAGGGTTGACAATCAGCCCCAGCATTTT.

V gene TRBV20-1 combines with J gene TRBJ2-1, with D uncertain. V was pared by 4 bases and J by 6 bases, with 4 bases between. Germline CDR1 DFQATT, CDR2 SNEGSKA (reference sequence). CDR3 length: 10 residues. CDR3 amino acids: CSAMVNEQFF. CDR3 DNA: TGCAGTGCTATGGTCAATGAGCAGTTCTTC.

This clone appeared a single time. The rearrangement uses TRBV4-1 and TRBJ2-1; D uncertain. This CDR3 is 12 amino acids long. In germline, CDR1 is MGHRA, CDR2 YSYEKL. Trimming pared 1 base from V and 10 bases from J, leaving 8 bases between. The CDR3 protein is CASSQAGREQFF. In nucleotides, the CDR3 is TGCGCCAGCAGCCAAGCTGGAAGGGAGCAGTTCTTC.

The count of this clone is one. The CDR3: CASSESDSLMNTEAFF. The CDR3 DNA follows: TGTGCCAGCAGTGAATCGGACAGTCTCATGAACACTGAAGCTTTCTTT. The J gene is TRBJ1-1, the V gene TRBV6-1, with D perhaps matching TRBD1 (6 bases). The V gene lost 2 bases and the J gene lost 0 bases, with 13 bases spanning the gap. Germline V lookup: CDR1 MNHNS, CDR2 SASEGT. The CDR3 totals 16 residues.

Comments on this clone: Other nucleotide sequences from this sample produce the same CDR3. The chain carries TRBV19 and TRBJ2-5; D remains unclear. With 6 bases removed from V and 2 bases from J, the gap between germline ends came to 10 bases. CDR1 is LNHDA and CDR2 is SQIVND in the germline V gene (reference sequence). The length of the CDR3 is 13 residues. CDR3 region: CASRGASQETQYF. CDR3 nucleotides: TGTGCCAGTAGAGGAGCGTCGCAAGAGACCCAGTACTTC.

The gene calls are TRBV7-8 and TRBJ2-1, with 12 bases matching TRBD2. This CDR3 spans 20 amino acids. The trim removed 1 base at V and 8 bases at J, leaving 18 bases unmatched. The V gene's germline CDR1 is SGHVS and CDR2 FQNEAQ. The CDR3 coding sequence is TGTGCCAGCAGCTTAGGGCTAGCGGGAGGGCAAGCTTTATGGAAGGATGAGCAGTTCTTC. Its translation: CASSLGLAGGQALWKDEQFF.

The chain couples TRBV29-1 to TRBJ2-1; TRBD2 matches 7 bases. J was trimmed by 11 bases and V by 2 bases; bases with no gene match: 9. Germline lookup yields CDR1 SQVTM and CDR2 ANQGSEA. CDR3 length: 13 amino acids. CDR3 DNA sequence: TGCAGCGTTGAAAACGGGGGAGGGCAAAAGCAGTTCTTC. The encoded protein is CSVENGGGQKQFF.

V gene TRBV7-2 combines with J gene TRBJ2-7, with TRBD2 matching 8 bases. The CDR3 contains 16 residues. The ends lost 2 bases at V and 3 bases at J; junction bases unmatched: 9. From germline, CDR1 is SGHTA and CDR2 FQGNSA. The CDR3: CASSLHTTSEDYEQYF. The DNA of the CDR3 is TGTGCCAGCAGCTTACATACGACTAGCGAAGACTACGAGCAGTACTTC.

The rearrangement uses TRBV5-8 and TRBJ2-5; D is unresolved. There are 11 residues in the CDR3. Trimming took 1 base from V and 4 from J, leaving 2 bases between them. In germline, CDR1 is SGHTS, CDR2 YDEGEE. The CDR3 protein is CASSLTETQYF. As DNA, the CDR3 is TGTGCCAGCAGCTTGACAGAGACCCAGTACTTC.